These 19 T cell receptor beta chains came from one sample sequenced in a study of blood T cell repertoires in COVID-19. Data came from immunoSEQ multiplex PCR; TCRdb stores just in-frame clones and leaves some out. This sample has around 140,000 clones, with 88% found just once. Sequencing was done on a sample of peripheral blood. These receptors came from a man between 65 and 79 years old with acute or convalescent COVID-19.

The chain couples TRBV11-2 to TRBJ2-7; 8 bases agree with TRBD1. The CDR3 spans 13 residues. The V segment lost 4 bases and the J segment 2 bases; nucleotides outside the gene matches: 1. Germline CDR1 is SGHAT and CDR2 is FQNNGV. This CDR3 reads CASSSDRAYEQYF. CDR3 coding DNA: TGTGCCAGCAGCTCGGACAGGGCCTACGAGCAGTACTTC.

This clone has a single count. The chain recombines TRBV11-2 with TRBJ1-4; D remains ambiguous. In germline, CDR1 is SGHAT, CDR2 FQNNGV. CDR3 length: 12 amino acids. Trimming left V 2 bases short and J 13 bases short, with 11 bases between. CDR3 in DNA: TGTGCCAGCAGCTTAAGTACCGAGAGACTGTTTTTT. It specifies CASSLSTERLFF.

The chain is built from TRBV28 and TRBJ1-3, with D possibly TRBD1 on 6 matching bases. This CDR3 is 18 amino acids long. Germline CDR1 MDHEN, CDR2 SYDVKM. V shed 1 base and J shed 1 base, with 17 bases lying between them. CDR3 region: CASSLSLPGVISGNTIYF. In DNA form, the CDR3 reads TGTGCCAGCAGTTTATCCCTTCCAGGGGTGATTTCTGGAAACACCATATATTTT.

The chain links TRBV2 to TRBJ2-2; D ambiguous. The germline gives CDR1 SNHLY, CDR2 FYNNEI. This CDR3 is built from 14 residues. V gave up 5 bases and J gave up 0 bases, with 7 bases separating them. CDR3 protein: CASSYRTNTGELFF. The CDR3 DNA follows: TGTGCCAGCAGTTACAGAACGAACACCGGGGAGCTGTTTTTT.

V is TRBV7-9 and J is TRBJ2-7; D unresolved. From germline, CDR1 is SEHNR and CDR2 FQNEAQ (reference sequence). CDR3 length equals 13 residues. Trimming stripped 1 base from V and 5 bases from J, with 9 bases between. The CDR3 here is CASSLEITHEQYF. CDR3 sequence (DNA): TGTGCCAGCAGCTTAGAGATAACTCACGAGCAGTACTTC.

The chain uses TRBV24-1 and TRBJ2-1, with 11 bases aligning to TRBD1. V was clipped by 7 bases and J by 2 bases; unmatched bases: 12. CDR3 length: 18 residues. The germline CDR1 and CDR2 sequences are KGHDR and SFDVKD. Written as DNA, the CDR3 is TGTGCCACCAGGGACAGGGGGCGACCGACCTTCCCCTACAATGAGCAGTTCTTC. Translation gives CATRDRGRPTFPYNEQFF.

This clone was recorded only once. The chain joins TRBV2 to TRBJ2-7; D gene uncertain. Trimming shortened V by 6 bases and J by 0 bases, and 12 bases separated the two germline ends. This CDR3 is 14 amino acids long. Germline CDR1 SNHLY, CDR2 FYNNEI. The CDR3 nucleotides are TGTGCCAGCAGCGATTCTTGGAGCTCCTACGAGCAGTACTTC. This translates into CASSDSWSSYEQYF.

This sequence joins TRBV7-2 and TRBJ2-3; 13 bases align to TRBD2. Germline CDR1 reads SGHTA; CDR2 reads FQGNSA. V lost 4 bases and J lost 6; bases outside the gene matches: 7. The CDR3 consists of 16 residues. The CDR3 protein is CASSSRTSGRRDTQYF. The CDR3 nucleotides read TGTGCCAGCAGCTCCCGGACTAGCGGGAGAAGGGATACGCAGTATTTT.

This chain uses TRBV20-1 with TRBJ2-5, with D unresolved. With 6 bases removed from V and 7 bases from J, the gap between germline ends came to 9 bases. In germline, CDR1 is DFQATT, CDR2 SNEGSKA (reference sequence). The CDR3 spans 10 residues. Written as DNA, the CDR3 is TGCAGTGCCGCTGTGAGGACCCAGTACTTC. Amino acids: CSAAVRTQYF.

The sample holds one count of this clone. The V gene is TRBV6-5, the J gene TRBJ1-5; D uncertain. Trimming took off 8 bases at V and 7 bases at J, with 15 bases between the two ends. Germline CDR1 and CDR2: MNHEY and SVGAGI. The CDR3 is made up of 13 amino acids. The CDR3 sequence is CASARWLGQPQHF. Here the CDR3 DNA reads TGTGCCAGCGCTAGGTGGTTAGGACAGCCCCAGCATTTT.

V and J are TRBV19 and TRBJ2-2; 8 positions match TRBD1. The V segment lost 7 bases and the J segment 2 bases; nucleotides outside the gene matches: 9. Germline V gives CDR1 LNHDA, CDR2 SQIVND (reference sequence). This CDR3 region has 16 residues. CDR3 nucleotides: TGTGCCAGTAAAATGGGACAGGAGCTCAACACCGGGGAGCTGTTTTTT. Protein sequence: CASKMGQELNTGELFF.

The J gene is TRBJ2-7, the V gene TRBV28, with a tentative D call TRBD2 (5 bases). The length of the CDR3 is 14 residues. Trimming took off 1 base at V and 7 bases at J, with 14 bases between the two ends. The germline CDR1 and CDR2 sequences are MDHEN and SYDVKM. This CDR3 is CASSLYSLVGEQYF. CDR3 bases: TGTGCCAGCAGTTTATACTCACTAGTGGGGGAGCAGTACTTC.

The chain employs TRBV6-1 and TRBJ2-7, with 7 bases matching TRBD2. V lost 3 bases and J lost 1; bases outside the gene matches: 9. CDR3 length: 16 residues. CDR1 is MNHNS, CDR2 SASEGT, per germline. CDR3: CASSDTFSGLSYEQYF. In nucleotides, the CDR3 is TGTGCCAGCAGTGACACCTTTAGCGGGCTGTCCTACGAGCAGTACTTC.

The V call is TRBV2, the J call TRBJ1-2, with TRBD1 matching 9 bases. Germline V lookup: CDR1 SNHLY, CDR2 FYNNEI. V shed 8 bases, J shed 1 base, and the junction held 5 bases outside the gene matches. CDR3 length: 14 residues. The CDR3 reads CASAGTGLNYGYTF. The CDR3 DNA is TGTGCCAGCGCGGGGACAGGGCTTAACTATGGCTACACCTTC.

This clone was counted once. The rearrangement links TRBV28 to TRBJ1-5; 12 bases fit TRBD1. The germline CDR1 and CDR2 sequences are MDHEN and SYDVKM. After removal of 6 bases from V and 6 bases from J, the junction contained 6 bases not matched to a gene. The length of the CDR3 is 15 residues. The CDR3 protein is CASSPGDRGRQPQHF. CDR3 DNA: TGTGCCAGCAGCCCCGGGGACAGGGGGCGTCAGCCCCAGCATTTT.

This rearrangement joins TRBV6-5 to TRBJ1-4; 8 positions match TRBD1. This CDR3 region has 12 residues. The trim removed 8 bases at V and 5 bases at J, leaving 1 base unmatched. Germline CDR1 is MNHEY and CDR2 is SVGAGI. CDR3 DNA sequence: TGTGCCAGCCAGGGGGCGAATGAAAAACTGTTTTTT. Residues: CASQGANEKLFF.

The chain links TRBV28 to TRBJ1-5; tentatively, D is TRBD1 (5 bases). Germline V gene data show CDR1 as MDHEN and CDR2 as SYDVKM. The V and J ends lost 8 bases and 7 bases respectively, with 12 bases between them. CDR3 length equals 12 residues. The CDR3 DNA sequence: TGTGCCAGCTGTACAGGAGAACAGCCCCAGCATTTT. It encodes CASCTGEQPQHF. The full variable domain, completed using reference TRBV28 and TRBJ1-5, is DVKVTQSSRYLVKRTGEKVFLECVQDMDHENMFWYRQDPGLGLRLIYFSYDVKMKEKGDIPEGYSVSREKKERFSLILESASTNQTSMYLCASCTGEQPQHFGDGTRLSIL.

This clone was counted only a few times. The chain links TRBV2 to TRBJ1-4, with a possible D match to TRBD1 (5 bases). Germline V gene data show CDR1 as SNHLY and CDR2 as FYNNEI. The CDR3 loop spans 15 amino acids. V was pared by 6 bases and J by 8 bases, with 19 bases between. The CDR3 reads CASRAVPGGGEKLFF. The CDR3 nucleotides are TGTGCCAGCAGAGCAGTACCGGGGGGAGGGGAAAAACTGTTTTTT.

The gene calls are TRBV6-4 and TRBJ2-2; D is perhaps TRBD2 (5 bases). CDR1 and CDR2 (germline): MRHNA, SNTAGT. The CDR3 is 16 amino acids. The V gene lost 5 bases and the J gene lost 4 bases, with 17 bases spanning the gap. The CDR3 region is CASSPNVVATTGELFF. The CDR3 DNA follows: TGTGCCAGCAGTCCCAACGTAGTAGCGACCACCGGGGAGCTGTTTTTT.